This T cell receptor beta chain was profiled in a study of cytomegalovirus exposure and HLA in healthy donors. Study information: Some 87 million unique TCRs from HLA-typed donors were held in an early release of data.

CDR1 and CDR2 (germline): MNHEY, SMNVEV (reference sequence). The CDR3 spans 16 residues. J was trimmed by 7 bases and V by 8 bases; bases with no gene match: 16. Overall study findings and caveats: Fewer N-insertions than the approximately 700-donor mean were reportedly shown by an Asian-associated ancestry cluster in a later analysis. Within an earlier analysis, most TCR beta V segments proved productive either about 87% or about 30% of the time. For most TCR sequences rarity was the rule, although some public TCRs occurred in many donors.

As regards this clone: What it recognizes is unknown.

60 Vbeta and 13 Jbeta primers were used in PCR. Using immunoSEQ multiplex PCR, the repertoire was profiled, and TCRdb retains in-frame clones only, with some absent. The sample holds approximately 90,000 clones; about 80% are singletons and the top ten take approximately 1.5%. This receptor was identified in a male donor in good health and CMV-seronegative. Input material: PBMCs. The chain recombines TRBV27 with TRBJ2-3; 9 bases match TRBD2. CDR3 DNA sequence: TGTGCCAGCGGTAGCTTAGCGGGAGCAATCACCCATACGCAGTATTTT. It specifies CASGSLAGAITHTQYF.